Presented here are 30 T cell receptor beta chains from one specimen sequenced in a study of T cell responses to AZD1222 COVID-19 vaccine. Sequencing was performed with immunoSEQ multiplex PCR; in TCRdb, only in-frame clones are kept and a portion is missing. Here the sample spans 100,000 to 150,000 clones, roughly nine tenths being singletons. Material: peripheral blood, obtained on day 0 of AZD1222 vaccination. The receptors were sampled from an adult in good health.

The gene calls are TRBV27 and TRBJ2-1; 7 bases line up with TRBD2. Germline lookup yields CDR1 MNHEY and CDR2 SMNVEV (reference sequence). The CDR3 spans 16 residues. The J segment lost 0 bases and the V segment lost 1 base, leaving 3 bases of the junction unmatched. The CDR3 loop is CASSLLVAGSYNEQFF. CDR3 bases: TGTGCCAGCAGTTTATTGGTAGCGGGCTCCTACAATGAGCAGTTCTTC.

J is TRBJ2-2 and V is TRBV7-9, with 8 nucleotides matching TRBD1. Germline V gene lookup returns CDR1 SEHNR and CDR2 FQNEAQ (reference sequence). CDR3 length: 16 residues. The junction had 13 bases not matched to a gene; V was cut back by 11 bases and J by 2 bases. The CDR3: CAARGQGASNTGELFF. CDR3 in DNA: TGTGCCGCCAGGGGTCAGGGGGCTTCCAACACCGGGGAGCTGTTTTTT.

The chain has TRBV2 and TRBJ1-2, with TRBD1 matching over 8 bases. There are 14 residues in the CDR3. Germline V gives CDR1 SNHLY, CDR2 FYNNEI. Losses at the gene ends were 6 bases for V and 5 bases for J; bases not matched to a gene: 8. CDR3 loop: CASSPFRTGYGYTF. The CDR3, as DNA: TGTGCCAGCAGCCCCTTTAGGACAGGGTATGGCTACACCTTC.

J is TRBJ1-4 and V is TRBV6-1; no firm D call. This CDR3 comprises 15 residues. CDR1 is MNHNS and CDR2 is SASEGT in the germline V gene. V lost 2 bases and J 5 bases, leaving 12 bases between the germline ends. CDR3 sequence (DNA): TGTGCCAGCAGTGAATATGGCAGCCTAAATGAAAAACTGTTTTTT. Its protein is CASSEYGSLNEKLFF.

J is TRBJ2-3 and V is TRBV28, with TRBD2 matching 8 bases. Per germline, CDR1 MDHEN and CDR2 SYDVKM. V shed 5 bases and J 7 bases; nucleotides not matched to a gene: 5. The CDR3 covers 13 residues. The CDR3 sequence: CASSEAGEHTQYF. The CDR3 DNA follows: TGTGCCAGCAGTGAAGCGGGAGAACATACGCAGTATTTT.

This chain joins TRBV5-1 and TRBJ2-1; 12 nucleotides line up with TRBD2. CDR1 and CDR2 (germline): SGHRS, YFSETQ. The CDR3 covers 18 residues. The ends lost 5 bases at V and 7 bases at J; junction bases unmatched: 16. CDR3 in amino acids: CASRAGLAGSSGGNEQFF. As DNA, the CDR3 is TGCGCCAGCAGAGCGGGACTAGCGGGCTCCTCCGGAGGGAATGAGCAGTTCTTC. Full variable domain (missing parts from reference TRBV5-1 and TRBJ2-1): KAGVTQTPRYLIKTRGQQVTLSCSPISGHRSVSWYQQTPGQGLQFLFEYFSETQRNKGNFPGRFSGRQFSNSRSEMNVSTLELGDSALYLCASRAGLAGSSGGNEQFFGPGTRLTVL.

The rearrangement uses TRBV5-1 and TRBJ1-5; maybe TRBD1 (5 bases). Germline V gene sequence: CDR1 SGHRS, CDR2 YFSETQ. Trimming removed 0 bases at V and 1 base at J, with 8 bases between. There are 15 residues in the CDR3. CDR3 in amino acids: CASSLGGSSNQPQHF. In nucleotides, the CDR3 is TGCGCCAGCAGCTTGGGGGGCTCGAGCAATCAGCCCCAGCATTTT.

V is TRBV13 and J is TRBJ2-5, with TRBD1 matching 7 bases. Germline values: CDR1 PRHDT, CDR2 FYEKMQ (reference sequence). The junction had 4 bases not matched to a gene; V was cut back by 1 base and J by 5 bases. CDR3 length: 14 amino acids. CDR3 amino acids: CASSLEGGDETQYF. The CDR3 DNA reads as TGTGCCAGCAGCTTAGAAGGGGGCGACGAGACCCAGTACTTC.

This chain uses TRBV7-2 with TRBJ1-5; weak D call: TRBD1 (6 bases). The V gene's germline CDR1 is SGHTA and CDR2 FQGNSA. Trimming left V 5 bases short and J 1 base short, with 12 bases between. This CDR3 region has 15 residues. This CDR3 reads CASSPQGLSNQPQHF. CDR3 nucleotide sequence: TGTGCCAGCAGCCCACAGGGTTTGAGCAATCAGCCCCAGCATTTT.

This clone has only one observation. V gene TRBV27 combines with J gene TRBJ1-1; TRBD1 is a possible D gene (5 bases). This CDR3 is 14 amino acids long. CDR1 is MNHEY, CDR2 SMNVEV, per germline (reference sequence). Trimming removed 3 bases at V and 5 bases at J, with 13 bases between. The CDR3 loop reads CASSFRHRSTEAFF. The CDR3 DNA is TGTGCCAGCAGTTTTAGGCACAGGAGTACTGAAGCTTTCTTT.

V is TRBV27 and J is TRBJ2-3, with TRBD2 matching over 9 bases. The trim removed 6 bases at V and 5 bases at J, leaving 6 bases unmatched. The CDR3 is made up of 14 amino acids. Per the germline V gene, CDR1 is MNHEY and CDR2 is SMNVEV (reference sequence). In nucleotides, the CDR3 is TGTGCCAGCAGCGGACTAGCGTTGGGAGATACGCAGTATTTT. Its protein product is CASSGLALGDTQYF.

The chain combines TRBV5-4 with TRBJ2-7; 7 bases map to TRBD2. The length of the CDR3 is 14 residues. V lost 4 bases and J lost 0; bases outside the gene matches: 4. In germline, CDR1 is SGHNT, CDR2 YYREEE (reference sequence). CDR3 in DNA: TGTGCCAGCAGCCACCGGGACTACTCCTACGAGCAGTACTTC. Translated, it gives CASSHRDYSYEQYF.

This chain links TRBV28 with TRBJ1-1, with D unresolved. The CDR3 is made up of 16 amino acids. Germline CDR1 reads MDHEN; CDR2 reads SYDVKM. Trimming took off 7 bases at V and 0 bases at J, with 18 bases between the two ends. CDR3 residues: CASTSFVTGMNTEAFF. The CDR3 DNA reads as TGTGCCAGCACCTCGTTCGTGACGGGGATGAACACTGAAGCTTTCTTT.

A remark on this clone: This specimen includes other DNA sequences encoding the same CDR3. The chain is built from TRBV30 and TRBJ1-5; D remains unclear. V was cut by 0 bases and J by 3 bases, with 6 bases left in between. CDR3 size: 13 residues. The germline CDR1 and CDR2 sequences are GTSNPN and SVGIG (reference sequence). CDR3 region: CAWSVSDNQPQHF. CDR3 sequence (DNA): TGTGCCTGGAGTGTCTCTGACAATCAGCCCCAGCATTTT. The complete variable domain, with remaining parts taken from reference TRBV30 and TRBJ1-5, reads SQTIHQWPATLVQPVGSPLSLECTVEGTSNPNLYWYRQAAGRGLQLLFYSVGIGQISSEVPQNLSASRPQDRQFILSSKKLLLSDSGFYLCAWSVSDNQPQHFGDGTRLSIL.

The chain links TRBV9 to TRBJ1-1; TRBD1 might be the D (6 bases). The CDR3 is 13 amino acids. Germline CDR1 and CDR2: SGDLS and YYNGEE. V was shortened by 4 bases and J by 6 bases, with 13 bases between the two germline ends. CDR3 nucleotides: TGTGCCAGCAGCCTATCGGACAGCCCTGAAGCTTTCTTT. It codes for CASSLSDSPEAFF.

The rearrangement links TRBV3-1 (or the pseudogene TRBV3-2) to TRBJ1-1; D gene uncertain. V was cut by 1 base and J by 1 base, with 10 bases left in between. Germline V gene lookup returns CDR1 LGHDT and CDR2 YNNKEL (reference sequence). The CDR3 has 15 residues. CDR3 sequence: CASSQAGRRNTEAFF. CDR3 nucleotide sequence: TGTGCCAGCAGCCAAGCGGGCAGGCGGAACACTGAAGCTTTCTTT.

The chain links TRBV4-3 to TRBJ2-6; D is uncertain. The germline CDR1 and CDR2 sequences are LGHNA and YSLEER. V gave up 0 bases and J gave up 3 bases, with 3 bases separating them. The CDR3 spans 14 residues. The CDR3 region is CASSQDDGANVLTF. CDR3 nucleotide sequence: TGCGCCAGCAGCCAAGATGATGGGGCCAACGTCCTGACTTTC.

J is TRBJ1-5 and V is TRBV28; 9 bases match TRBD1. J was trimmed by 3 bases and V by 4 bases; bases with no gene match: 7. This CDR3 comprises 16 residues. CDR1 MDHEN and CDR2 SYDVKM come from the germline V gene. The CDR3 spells CASSSVGQGINQPQHF. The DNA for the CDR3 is TGTGCCAGCAGTTCAGTGGGACAGGGCATCAATCAGCCCCAGCATTTT.

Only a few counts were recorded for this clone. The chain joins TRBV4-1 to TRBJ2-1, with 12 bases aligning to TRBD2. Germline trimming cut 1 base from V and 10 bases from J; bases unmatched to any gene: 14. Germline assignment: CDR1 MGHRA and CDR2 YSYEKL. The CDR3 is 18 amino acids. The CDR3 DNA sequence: TGCGCCAGCAGCCAAGTGGCTCATCTAGCGGGAGGGCCCCAGGAGCAGTTCTTC. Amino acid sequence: CASSQVAHLAGGPQEQFF.

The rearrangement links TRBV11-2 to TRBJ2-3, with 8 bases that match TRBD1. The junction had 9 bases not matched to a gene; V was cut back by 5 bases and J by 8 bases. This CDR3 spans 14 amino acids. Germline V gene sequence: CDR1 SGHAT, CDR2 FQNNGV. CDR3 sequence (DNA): TGTGCCAGCAGCCGTGACAGGGGAATAGGTACGCAGTATTTT. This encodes CASSRDRGIGTQYF.

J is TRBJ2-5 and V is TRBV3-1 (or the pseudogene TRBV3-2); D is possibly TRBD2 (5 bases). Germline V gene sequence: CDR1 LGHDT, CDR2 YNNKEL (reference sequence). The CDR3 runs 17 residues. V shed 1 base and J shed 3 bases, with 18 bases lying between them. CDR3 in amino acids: CASSQGASLGGEETQYF. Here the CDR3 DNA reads TGTGCCAGCAGCCAAGGGGCCTCTCTCGGAGGAGAAGAGACCCAGTACTTC.

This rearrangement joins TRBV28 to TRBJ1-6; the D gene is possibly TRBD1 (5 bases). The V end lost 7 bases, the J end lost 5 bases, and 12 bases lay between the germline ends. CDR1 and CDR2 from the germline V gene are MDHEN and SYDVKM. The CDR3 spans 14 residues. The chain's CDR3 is CASTRGTDNSPLHF. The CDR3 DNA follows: TGTGCCAGCACCCGTGGGACGGATAATTCACCCCTCCACTTT. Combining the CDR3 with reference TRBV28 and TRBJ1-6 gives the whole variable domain DVKVTQSSRYLVKRTGEKVFLECVQDMDHENMFWYRQDPGLGLRLIYFSYDVKMKEKGDIPEGYSVSREKKERFSLILESASTNQTSMYLCASTRGTDNSPLHFGNGTRLTVT.

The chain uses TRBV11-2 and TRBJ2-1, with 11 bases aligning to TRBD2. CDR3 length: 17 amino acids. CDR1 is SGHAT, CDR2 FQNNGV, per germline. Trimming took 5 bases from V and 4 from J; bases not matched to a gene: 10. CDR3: CASSISPGLAAYNEQFF. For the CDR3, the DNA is TGTGCCAGCAGCATATCTCCGGGACTAGCGGCTTACAATGAGCAGTTCTTC.

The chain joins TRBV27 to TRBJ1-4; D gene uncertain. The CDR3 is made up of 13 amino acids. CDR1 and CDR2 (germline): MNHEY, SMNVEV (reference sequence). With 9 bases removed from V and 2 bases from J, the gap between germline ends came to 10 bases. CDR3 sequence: CASSKGTNEKLFF. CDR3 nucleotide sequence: TGTGCCAGTTCCAAAGGGACTAATGAAAAACTGTTTTTT.

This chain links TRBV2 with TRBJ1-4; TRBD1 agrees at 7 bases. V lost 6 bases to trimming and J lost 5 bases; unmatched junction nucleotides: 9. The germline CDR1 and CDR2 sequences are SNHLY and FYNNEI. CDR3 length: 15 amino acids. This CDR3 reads CASRGGSGPNEKLFF. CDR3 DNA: TGTGCCAGCAGAGGGGGCTCAGGGCCGAATGAAAAACTGTTTTTT.

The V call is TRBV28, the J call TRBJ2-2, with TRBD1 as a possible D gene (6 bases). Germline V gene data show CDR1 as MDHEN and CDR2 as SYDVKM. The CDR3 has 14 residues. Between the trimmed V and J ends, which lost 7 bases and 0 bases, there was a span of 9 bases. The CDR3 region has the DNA TGTGCCAGCATTAGGACAGCGAACACCGGGGAGCTGTTTTTT. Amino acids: CASIRTANTGELFF.

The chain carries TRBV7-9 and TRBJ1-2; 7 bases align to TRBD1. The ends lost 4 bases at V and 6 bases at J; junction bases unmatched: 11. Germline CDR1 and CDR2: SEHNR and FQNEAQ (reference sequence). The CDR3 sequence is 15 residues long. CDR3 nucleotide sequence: TGTGCCAGCAGCTACCGGGACAGCTATCTAGATGGCTACACCTTC. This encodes CASSYRDSYLDGYTF.

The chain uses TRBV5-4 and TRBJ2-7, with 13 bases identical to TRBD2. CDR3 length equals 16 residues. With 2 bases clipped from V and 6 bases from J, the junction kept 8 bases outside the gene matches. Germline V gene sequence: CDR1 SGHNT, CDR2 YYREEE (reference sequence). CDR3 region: CASSLGLAGVGGEQYF. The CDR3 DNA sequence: TGTGCCAGCAGCTTAGGACTAGCGGGGGTTGGTGGCGAGCAGTACTTC. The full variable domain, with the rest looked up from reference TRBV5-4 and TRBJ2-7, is ETGVTQSPTHLIKTRGQQVTLRCSSQSGHNTVSWYQQALGQGPQFIFQYYREEENGRGNFPPRFSGLQFPNYSSELNVNALELDDSALYLCASSLGLAGVGGEQYFGPGTRLTVT.

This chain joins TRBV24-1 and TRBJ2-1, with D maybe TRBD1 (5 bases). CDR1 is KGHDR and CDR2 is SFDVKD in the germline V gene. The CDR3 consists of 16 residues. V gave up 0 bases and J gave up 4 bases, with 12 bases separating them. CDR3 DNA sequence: TGTGCCACCAGTGATTTGACAGGTAATCCTTACAATGAGCAGTTCTTC. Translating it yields CATSDLTGNPYNEQFF.

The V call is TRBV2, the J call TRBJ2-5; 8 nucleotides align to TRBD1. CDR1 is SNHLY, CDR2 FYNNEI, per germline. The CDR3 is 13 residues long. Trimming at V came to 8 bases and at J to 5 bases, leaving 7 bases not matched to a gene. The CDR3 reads CASLRTGRETQYF. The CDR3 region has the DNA TGTGCCAGCCTTAGGACAGGGAGGGAGACCCAGTACTTC.